This T cell receptor (beta chain) stems from a study of T cell responses to AZD1222 COVID-19 vaccine. Study-wide results and limits: The sample set comprised mostly white British donors with more females, and clonal diversity was possibly underestimated.

Libraries were prepared by immunoSEQ multiplex PCR; TCRdb keeps only in-frame clonotypes and omits some of them. The data show 150,000 to 200,000 clones, around 92% seen once. With V trimmed by 3 bases and J by 4 bases, 6 bases remained unmatched. The CDR3 totals 16 residues. CDR1 is KGHSH and CDR2 is LQKENI in the germline V gene. This clone occurred once. Its antigen is as yet unknown. This chain joins TRBV18 and TRBJ2-5; 12 nucleotides agree with TRBD2. The specimen comprised peripheral blood, sampled on day 0 of AZD1222 vaccination. This TCR was sampled from an adult in good health. The CDR3 bases are TGTGCCAGCTCACCCTCGAGACTAGCGGGAGCAGAGACCCAGTACTTC. Its protein product is CASSPSRLAGAETQYF.